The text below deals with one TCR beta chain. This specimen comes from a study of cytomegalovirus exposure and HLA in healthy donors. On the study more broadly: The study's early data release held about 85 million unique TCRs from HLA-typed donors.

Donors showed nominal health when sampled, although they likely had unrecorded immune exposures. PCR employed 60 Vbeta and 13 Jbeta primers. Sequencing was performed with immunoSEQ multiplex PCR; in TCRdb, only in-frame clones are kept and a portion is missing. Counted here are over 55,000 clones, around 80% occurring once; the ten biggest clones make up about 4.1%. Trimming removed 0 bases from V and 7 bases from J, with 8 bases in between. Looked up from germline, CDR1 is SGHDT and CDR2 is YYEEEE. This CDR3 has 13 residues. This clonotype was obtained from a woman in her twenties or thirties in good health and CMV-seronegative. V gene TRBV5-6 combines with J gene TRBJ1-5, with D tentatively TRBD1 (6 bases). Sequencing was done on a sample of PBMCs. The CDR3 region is CASSLGRGQPQHF. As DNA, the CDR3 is TGTGCCAGCAGCTTGGGCAGGGGCCAGCCCCAGCATTTT. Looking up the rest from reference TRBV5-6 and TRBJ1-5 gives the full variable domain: DAGVTQSPTHLIKTRGQQVTLRCSPKSGHDTVSWYQQALGQGPQFIFQYYEEEERQRGNFPDRFSGHQFPNYSSELNVNALLLGDSALYLCASSLGRGQPQHFGDGTRLSIL.